These 18 T cell receptor beta chains originate from one sample sequenced in a study of regulatory T cells in long-lasting Graves disease. Libraries of TCR beta came from iRepertoire HTBI primers plus Arm-PCR of CDR3 regions. TCRdb used MiXCR to reprocess the multiplex PCR reads, holding one entry per CDR3 protein. Found here are 700,000 or so distinct CDR3 sequences, around 30% of them singletons; the top ten hold 40% to 55%. Time point reported: persistent/refractory GD, antithyroid drugs over 5 years with positive TRAb. TCR sequences were obtained from RNA taken from PBMCs. Here the sequenced sample was peripheral blood mononuclear cells (PBMCs), taken when the disease was refractory, from a patient treated with antithyroid drugs. These receptor sequences come from a female donor with Graves disease.

The chain has TRBV5-1 and TRBJ1-3, with TRBD1 matching over 7 bases. Germline V gives CDR1 SGHRS, CDR2 YFSETQ. The CDR3 has 14 amino acids. Losses at the gene ends were 2 bases for V and 4 bases for J; bases not matched to a gene: 3. The CDR3 sequence: CASSLPGQGNTIYF. The CDR3 bases are TGCGCCAGCAGCTTACCGGGACAGGGAAACACCATATATTTT.

This clonotype was counted between two and nine times. The gene calls are TRBV6-1 and TRBJ1-5, with D unresolved. CDR3 size: 15 residues. Trimming pared 7 bases from V and 3 bases from J, leaving 16 bases between. Germline lookup yields CDR1 MNHNS and CDR2 SASEGT. CDR3 bases: TGTGCCAGCAAAAGGCAGTCTAATCCCAATCAGCCCCAGCATTTT. As protein: CASKRQSNPNQPQHF.

This clonotype was seen more than once but under ten times. This chain uses TRBV30 with TRBJ1-1; D unresolved. V gave up 0 bases and J gave up 3 bases, with 2 bases separating them. This CDR3 has 11 amino acids. Germline V gene sequence: CDR1 GTSNPN, CDR2 SVGIG (reference sequence). For the CDR3, the DNA is TGTGCCTGGAGTGTAGACACTGAAGCTTTCTTT. Protein product: CAWSVDTEAFF. The full variable domain, completed using reference TRBV30 and TRBJ1-1, is SQTIHQWPATLVQPVGSPLSLECTVEGTSNPNLYWYRQAAGRGLQLLFYSVGIGQISSEVPQNLSASRPQDRQFILSSKKLLLSDSGFYLCAWSVDTEAFFGQGTRLTVV.

The CDR3 DNA reads TGTGCCAGCAGTTTACCGGGACTCCGGAATTCACCCCTCCACTTT. Residues: CASSLPGLRNSPLHF. This rearrangement joins TRBV6-9 to TRBJ1-6; a possible D gene is TRBD1 (5 bases). The V end lost 4 bases, the J end lost 7 bases, and 14 bases lay between the germline ends. The CDR3 runs to 15 residues. CDR1 is MNHGY, CDR2 SVAAGI, per germline.

The chain employs TRBV5-4 and TRBJ1-2, with 9 bases lining up with TRBD1. The germline V gene encodes CDR1 SGHNT and CDR2 YYREEE (reference sequence). The CDR3 covers 14 residues. Trimming cost V 4 bases and J 6 bases; bases outside gene matches: 7. The CDR3 nucleotides read TGTGCCAGCAGCCCCGGGACAGGGTTTGATGGCTACACCTTC. It encodes CASSPGTGFDGYTF.

This clonotype has a handful of counts. The chain combines TRBV5-1 with TRBJ2-5; either TRBD1 or TRBD2 may fit D (5 bases each). V shed 0 bases and J shed 5 bases, with 14 bases lying between them. CDR1 and CDR2 from the germline V gene are SGHRS and YFSETQ. The CDR3 runs 15 residues. Here the CDR3 DNA reads TGCGCCAGCAGCTTGGTGCCCGGGACCGGGGAGACCCAGTACTTC. It encodes CASSLVPGTGETQYF.

V is TRBV20-1 and J is TRBJ2-7; D unresolved. V lost 6 bases and J lost 2, with 17 bases in between. The CDR3 contains 14 residues. Germline loops: CDR1 DFQATT, CDR2 SNEGSKA (reference sequence). The CDR3: CSARNRGLTYEQYF. CDR3 sequence (DNA): TGCAGTGCCCGGAATCGTGGTCTTACCTACGAGCAGTACTTC.

The chain joins TRBV15 to TRBJ1-1; 8 bases match TRBD1. The V segment lost 4 bases and the J segment 1 base; nucleotides outside the gene matches: 11. The CDR3 has 17 amino acids. Germline CDR1 and CDR2: LNHNV and YYDKDF (reference sequence). The CDR3 is CATSKKLTGTGNTEAFF. CDR3 nucleotide sequence: TGTGCCACCAGCAAAAAATTAACCGGGACAGGGAACACTGAAGCTTTCTTT.

This clonotype was detected a few times. The chain employs TRBV28 and TRBJ1-1, with TRBD1 as a possible D gene (5 bases). Per germline, CDR1 MDHEN and CDR2 SYDVKM. Trimming pared 2 bases from V and 4 bases from J, leaving 17 bases between. CDR3 length: 16 amino acids. CDR3 protein: CASSLEGLGPGTEAFF. The CDR3 nucleotides are TGTGCCAGCAGTTTAGAGGGGCTCGGCCCCGGCACTGAAGCTTTCTTT.

The chain recombines TRBV5-1 with TRBJ2-1, with D hard to call. V dropped 1 base and J dropped 4 bases, with 9 bases sitting between them. The CDR3 consists of 14 residues. Germline V gene sequence: CDR1 SGHRS, CDR2 YFSETQ. The CDR3 region is CASSLPKTYNEQFF. The CDR3 DNA is TGCGCCAGCAGCTTGCCGAAAACTTACAATGAGCAGTTCTTC.

This clonotype was seen more than once but under ten times. J is TRBJ2-5 and V is TRBV12-3 or TRBV12-4; TRBD1 matches 12 bases. The CDR3 consists of 14 residues. J lost 7 bases, V lost 6 bases, and 6 bases had no gene match. The CDR3 sequence: CASRPGQGALTQYF. Here the CDR3 DNA reads TGTGCCAGCAGGCCGGGACAGGGGGCCCTGACCCAGTACTTC.

The chain employs TRBV6-1 and TRBJ2-7, with 8 positions matching TRBD1. Germline values: CDR1 MNHNS, CDR2 SASEGT. V lost 6 bases to trimming and J lost 0 bases; unmatched junction nucleotides: 10. This CDR3 is built from 16 residues. CDR3 in amino acids: CASRPTGGTFSYEQYF. The DNA of the CDR3 is TGTGCCAGCAGACCAACAGGGGGAACCTTCTCCTACGAGCAGTACTTC.

This clonotype was detected a few times. The J gene is TRBJ1-3, the V gene TRBV28; D gene unclear. CDR3 length: 15 residues. Germline assignment: CDR1 MDHEN and CDR2 SYDVKM. V gave up 6 bases and J gave up 3 bases, with 15 bases separating them. This CDR3 is CASRAGPTFGNTIYF. The CDR3 DNA reads as TGTGCCAGCAGAGCCGGGCCTACCTTTGGAAACACCATATATTTT.

This clonotype was observed a handful of times. This CDR3 reads CASTLGMTSGTESNTGELFF. The CDR3 coding sequence is TGTGCCAGCACCCTGGGTATGACTAGCGGGACCGAATCGAACACCGGGGAGCTGTTTTTT. The V call is TRBV7-4, the J call TRBJ2-2, with 11 nucleotides matching TRBD2. Germline values: CDR1 SGHVT, CDR2 SQSDAQ. V shed 7 bases, J shed 0 bases, and the junction held 16 bases outside the gene matches. The CDR3 spans 20 residues. Combining the CDR3 with reference TRBV7-4 and TRBJ2-2 gives the whole variable domain GAGVSQSPRYKVAKRGRDVALRCDSISGHVTLYWYRQTLGQGSEVLTYSQSDAQRDKSGRPSGRFSAERPERSVSTLKIQRTEQGDSAVYLCASTLGMTSGTESNTGELFFGEGSRLTVL.

Only a few counts were recorded for this clonotype. The chain joins TRBV10-3 to TRBJ1-5; 9 bases are shared with TRBD1. The CDR3 sequence is 15 residues long. The V segment lost 5 bases and the J segment 13 bases; nucleotides outside the gene matches: 15. Germline V gene sequence: CDR1 ENHRY, CDR2 SYGVKD. DNA of the CDR3: TGTGCCATCAGTTCGGACAGGGGCGTCACTAACATACAGCATTTT. This encodes CAISSDRGVTNIQHF.

The chain recombines TRBV5-5 with TRBJ1-1; D is unresolved. In germline, CDR1 is SGHKS, CDR2 YYEKEE (reference sequence). V was cut by 4 bases and J by 4 bases, with 11 bases left in between. The CDR3 is 13 residues long. Here the CDR3 reads CASSPLKVTEAFF. CDR3 DNA sequence: TGTGCCAGCAGCCCCCTAAAGGTCACTGAAGCTTTCTTT.

This clonotype was picked up a small number of times. The J gene is TRBJ1-6, the V gene TRBV18, with D unresolved. In germline, CDR1 is KGHSH, CDR2 LQKENI. The CDR3 has 15 amino acids. Trimming cost V 0 bases and J 11 bases, with 14 bases left between them. The CDR3 bases are TGTGCCAGCTCACCACCACAAGGCCCCTTGGCACCCCTCCACTTT. Its translation: CASSPPQGPLAPLHF.

As for this clonotype: The junction and the germline gene differ at one end; a read error may be behind it. The chain couples TRBV20-1 to TRBJ1-6; tentatively, D is TRBD1 (5 bases). Germline V lookup: CDR1 DFQATT, CDR2 SNEGSKA (reference sequence). This CDR3 is 15 amino acids long. Here the CDR3 reads CSAMGRSSYNSPLHF. The CDR3 nucleotides are TGCAGTGCAATGGGACGGAGCTCCTATAATTCACCCCTTCACTTT.